These 13 T cell receptor beta chains were sequenced from one sample in a study of early T cells in non-severe SARS-CoV-2 infection. MiXCR, applied by TCRdb to the 5' RACE reads, yields one record per CDR3 protein. The profile shows some 71,000 distinct CDR3 sequences, less than 12% of them singletons. The specimen comprised whole blood, sampled at baseline. The source of these receptors is an adult who was a healthcare worker with PCR-confirmed SARS-CoV-2 infection or an uninfected control (not recorded which).

The rearrangement uses TRBV21-1 and TRBJ2-7; no check of the table's D call, TRBD1, against the DNA was made. TRBV21-1 is labeled a pseudogene. There are 14 residues in the CDR3. The CDR3 region has the DNA TGTGCCAGCAGCAAAAGGGGAAGGGTAGGCGAGCAGTACTTC. Encoded protein: CASSKRGRVGEQYF.

This clonotype was seen ten or more times. This chain connects TRBV29-1 to TRBJ2-2; TRBD1 aligns across 7 bases. Per the germline V gene, CDR1 is SQVTM and CDR2 is ANQGSEA. The CDR3 loop spans 13 amino acids. CDR3 nucleotide sequence: TGCACCGGCATGACAGGGTCGACCGGGGAGCTGTTTTTT. This encodes CTGMTGSTGELFF.

This clonotype has at least ten counts. The chain uses TRBV28 and TRBJ2-2; 9 bases match TRBD2. The CDR3 spans 16 residues. Trimming took 3 bases from V and 1 from J; bases not matched to a gene: 3. Per the germline V gene, CDR1 is MDHEN and CDR2 is SYDVKM. DNA of the CDR3: TGTGCCAGCAGTTTTAGCGGGAGAGGGAACACCGGGGAGCTGTTTTTT. Translation gives CASSFSGRGNTGELFF.

The V and J genes are TRBV28 and TRBJ1-2; 9 bases fit TRBD1. CDR1 and CDR2 (germline): MDHEN, SYDVKM. V was clipped by 6 bases and J by 6 bases; unmatched bases: 23. The CDR3 extends over 19 amino acids. The CDR3 DNA reads TGTGCCAGCAGCCAAAACAGGCCCGGGACAGGGCTCTTGAAGAATGGCTACACCTTC. This sequence encodes CASSQNRPGTGLLKNGYTF.

This clonotype showed up just a few times. The V and J genes are TRBV19 and TRBJ2-7; 8 nucleotides align to TRBD1. The CDR3 totals 14 residues. Looked up from germline, CDR1 is LNHDA and CDR2 is SQIVND (reference sequence). Trimming at V came to 6 bases and at J to 3 bases, leaving 7 bases not matched to a gene. As DNA, the CDR3 is TGTGCCAGTAGCCCCGACAGGGGCGGCTACGAGCAGTACTTC. Its protein product is CASSPDRGGYEQYF. Full variable domain (outside the CDR3, taken from reference TRBV19 and TRBJ2-7): DGGITQSPKYLFRKEGQNVTLSCEQNLNHDAMYWYRQDPGQGLRLIYYSQIVNDFQKGDIAEGYSVSREKKESFPLTVTSAQKNPTAFYLCASSPDRGGYEQYFGPGTRLTVT.

This chain uses TRBV29-1 with TRBJ2-7, with 9 bases fitting TRBD1. The length of the CDR3 is 14 residues. V shed 3 bases and J 5 bases; nucleotides not matched to a gene: 8. CDR1 and CDR2 from the germline V gene are SQVTM and ANQGSEA. The CDR3 spells CSVDRTGVANEQYF. The CDR3 bases are TGCAGCGTTGATCGGACAGGGGTGGCGAACGAGCAGTACTTC.

This clonotype was seen ten or more times. The rearrangement uses TRBV5-1 and TRBJ2-7; 8 bases fit TRBD2. Germline CDR1 reads SGHRS; CDR2 reads YFSETQ. This CDR3 spans 13 amino acids. Trimming cost V 3 bases and J 4 bases; bases outside gene matches: 3. The CDR3, as DNA: TGCGCCAGCAGCTCCCCGGGAGGGTACGAGCAGTACTTC. This sequence encodes CASSSPGGYEQYF.

A few counts support this clonotype. The rearrangement joins TRBV29-1 to TRBJ2-7, with D perhaps assigned TRBD1 or TRBD2 (5 bases each). V lost 6 bases to trimming and J lost 9 bases, with 33 bases between them. The CDR3 runs 17 residues. Germline V CDR1 and CDR2: SQVTM, ANQGSEA. CDR3 in amino acids: CSVTRLGTRDRPSGQYF. DNA of the CDR3: TGCAGCGTCACCCGACTCGGGACCCGGGACCGTCCAAGTGGGCAGTACTTC.

The table lists this clonotype with a few counts. The chain recombines TRBV27 with TRBJ2-1, with 9 nucleotides matching TRBD1. The CDR3 totals 15 residues. V lost 8 bases, J lost 2 bases, and 7 bases stayed unmatched. In germline, CDR1 is MNHEY, CDR2 SMNVEV (reference sequence). The CDR3 is CASRRQGVAYNEQFF. The DNA for the CDR3 is TGTGCCAGCCGCCGACAGGGGGTCGCCTACAATGAGCAGTTCTTC.

V gene TRBV19 combines with J gene TRBJ2-1; 7 bases are shared with TRBD2. CDR3 size: 13 residues. Germline CDR1 reads LNHDA; CDR2 reads SQIVND (reference sequence). V lost 9 bases, J lost 7 bases, and 9 bases stayed unmatched. The CDR3 coding sequence is TGTGCCAGCGGACCATGGGGGGGGAATGAGCAGTTCTTC. The encoded protein is CASGPWGGNEQFF. The variable domain in full, with the rest retrieved from reference TRBV19 and TRBJ2-1, is DGGITQSPKYLFRKEGQNVTLSCEQNLNHDAMYWYRQDPGQGLRLIYYSQIVNDFQKGDIAEGYSVSREKKESFPLTVTSAQKNPTAFYLCASGPWGGNEQFFGPGTRLTVL.

This clonotype ranks as medium-sized. The V call is TRBV4-1, the J call TRBJ1-1; D unresolved. V lost 0 bases to trimming and J lost 6 bases, with 8 bases between them. Germline V gene data show CDR1 as MGHRA and CDR2 as YSYEKL. There are 13 residues in the CDR3. The chain's CDR3 is CASSQERPAEAFF. The CDR3 DNA sequence: TGCGCCAGCAGCCAAGAGAGGCCTGCTGAAGCTTTCTTT.

This clonotype was counted only a few times. V gene TRBV14 combines with J gene TRBJ2-1; D may be TRBD2 (5 bases). V was clipped by 4 bases and J by 8 bases, with 18 bases between them. The CDR3 has 15 residues. Germline values: CDR1 SGHDN, CDR2 FVKESK. The CDR3 region is CASSPLLGASHEQFF. The DNA of the CDR3 is TGTGCCAGCAGCCCTTTACTCGGAGCTAGCCATGAGCAGTTCTTC.

This rearrangement joins TRBV25-1 to TRBJ1-4; TRBD1 is a possible D gene (6 bases). The V gene lost 3 bases and the J gene lost 2 bases, with 10 bases spanning the gap. CDR1 MGHDK and CDR2 SYGVNS come from the germline V gene. The CDR3 totals 15 residues. The CDR3 spells CASSDGGFTNEKLFF. CDR3 DNA: TGTGCCAGCAGTGACGGGGGCTTTACTAATGAAAAACTGTTTTTT.